The clone carrying this T cell receptor beta chain was counted a single time. Its antigen remains unknown. These data are taken from a study of response to subunit inactivated influenza vaccine. General study points: With each seasonal influenza vaccination, the authors suggested, few new T cells are recruited.

TCRdb reanalysed the RT-PCR reads using MiXCR and keeps one entry per CDR3 protein. This sample has hundreds of thousands of distinct CDR3 sequences, with 20% to 25% found just once. The CDR3 length is 16 residues. Germline CDR1 reads SQVTM; CDR2 reads ANQGSEA. V was pared by 4 bases and J by 1 base, with 16 bases between. The chain has TRBV29-1 and TRBJ2-2, with D maybe TRBD1 (5 bases). The clonotype comes from a man between 45 and 75 years old who received an inactivated influenza vaccine. Sample: PBMCs from blood, taken about 20 months after vaccination. The CDR3 nucleotides read TGCAGCGTTGCCCGAGACAGCCAACTGAACACCGGGGAGCTGTTTTTT. Encoded protein: CSVARDSQLNTGELFF.